This T cell receptor (beta chain) came from a study of cytomegalovirus exposure and HLA in healthy donors. As for the study in general: The platform used for the roughly 120 validation repertoires matched that of the approximately 620 first-cohort repertoires, a later analysis reported.

Sequenced by immunoSEQ multiplex PCR; TCRdb stores in-frame clones only, minus some. The sample records about 110,000 clones, approximately 86% being singletons. This CDR3 is built from 16 residues. The germline V and J ends were trimmed by 0 bases and 0 bases, with 10 bases remaining between them. Germline CDR1 is LNHNV and CDR2 is YYDKDF (reference sequence). General study points: Despite most TCR sequences being rare, some public TCRs occurred in many donors. Cytomegalovirus-associated TCR beta chains were listed, numbering 150 to 200.

Of note for this clone: Its target is not known.

The receptor's source is a woman aged 18-29 years in good health and CMV-seronegative. The chain uses TRBV15 and TRBJ2-3; tentatively, D is TRBD2 (5 bases). The sample consisted of PBMCs. CDR3 bases: TGTGCCACCAGCAGAGATGGCGGGCCTAGCACAGATACGCAGTATTTT. Its protein product is CATSRDGGPSTDTQYF.